This is a list of T cell receptor beta chains from one sample in a study of vaccination and CD4 T cells after COVID-19. Their specific antigens are unknown. In TCRdb, the PCR reads were re-called with MiXCR into one record per CDR3 protein. This table holds under 9,000 distinct CDR3 sequences, roughly three fifths found once. The sample was cultured CD4+ T cells from blood, taken after SARS-CoV-2 vaccination. The receptor source for this set is a human donor with COVID-19. The CDR3 runs from the conserved cysteine through the conserved F or W. A D gene is named only where the DNA matches it firmly. Size is stated for part of the rows, as once, few or many counts, or as a class when the clone is expanded.

d_gene: NA
v_gene: TRBV6-2/TRBV6-3
j_gene: TRBJ2-5
abundance: few
CDR3aa: CASSSGAPTQYF
CDR3nt: TGTGCCAGCAGTTCTGGGGCCCCGACCCAGTACTTC

d_gene: NA
v_gene: TRBV11-1
j_gene: TRBJ1-1
abundance: NA
CDR3aa: CASSHVRTGNTEAFF
CDR3nt: TGTGCCAGCAGCCACGTAAGAACAGGGAACACTGAAGCTTTCTTT

d_gene: TRBD1
v_gene: TRBV6-1
j_gene: TRBJ1-1
abundance: few
CDR3aa: CASRGQGYAEAFF
CDR3nt: TGTGCCAGCAGGGGACAGGGGTACGCTGAAGCTTTCTTT

d_gene: TRBD1
v_gene: TRBV5-4
j_gene: TRBJ2-3
abundance: NA
CDR3aa: CASSLKVGTATDTQYF
CDR3nt: TGTGCCAGCAGCTTGAAGGTGGGGACAGCCACAGATACGCAGTATTTT

d_gene: NA
v_gene: TRBV27
j_gene: TRBJ1-2
abundance: NA
CDR3aa: CASTYAGSNYGYTF
CDR3nt: TGTGCCAGCACATACGCCGGAAGTAACTATGGCTACACCTTC

d_gene: TRBD1
v_gene: TRBV7-2
j_gene: TRBJ1-5
abundance: NA
CDR3aa: CASSLTDRGQPQHF
CDR3nt: TGTGCCAGCAGCTTAACGGACAGGGGACAGCCCCAGCATTTT

d_gene: NA
v_gene: TRBV7-8
j_gene: TRBJ1-1
abundance: NA
CDR3aa: CASSPRRETEAFF
CDR3nt: TGTGCCAGCAGCCCTCGGCGTGAGACTGAAGCTTTCTTT

d_gene: TRBD1
v_gene: TRBV6-1
j_gene: TRBJ2-5
abundance: NA
CDR3aa: CASSPGQADRETQYF
CDR3nt: TGTGCCAGCAGTCCCGGACAGGCCGATAGGGAGACCCAGTACTTC

d_gene: NA
v_gene: TRBV6-1
j_gene: TRBJ1-6
abundance: NA
CDR3aa: CASSEDAWVGDNSPLHF
CDR3nt: TGTGCCAGCAGTGAAGATGCGTGGGTGGGAGATAATTCACCCCTCCACTTT

d_gene: NA
v_gene: TRBV30
j_gene: TRBJ1-5
abundance: NA
CDR3aa: CAWSSRESQPQHF
CDR3nt: TGTGCCTGGAGCTCCAGGGAGTCGCAGCCCCAGCATTTT

d_gene: NA
v_gene: TRBV15
j_gene: TRBJ2-7
abundance: NA
CDR3aa: CATSLAGTYEQYF
CDR3nt: TGTGCCACCAGCTTGGCGGGGACGTACGAGCAGTACTTC

d_gene: NA
v_gene: TRBV20-1
j_gene: TRBJ2-4
abundance: NA
CDR3aa: CSARAPGGWDIQYF
CDR3nt: TGCAGTGCTAGAGCCCCCGGGGGTTGGGACATTCAGTACTTC

d_gene: TRBD1
v_gene: TRBV6-2/TRBV6-3
j_gene: TRBJ1-2
abundance: NA
CDR3aa: CASSQDRRGVYGYTF
CDR3nt: TGTGCCAGCAGCCAGGACAGGAGGGGAGTCTATGGCTACACCTTC

d_gene: TRBD1
v_gene: TRBV27
j_gene: TRBJ1-2
abundance: once
CDR3aa: CASGVDRVVNYGYTF
CDR3nt: TGTGCCAGCGGGGTAGACAGGGTCGTTAACTATGGCTACACCTTC

d_gene: NA
v_gene: TRBV15
j_gene: TRBJ1-1
abundance: few
CDR3aa: CATSGQAKGTEAFF
CDR3nt: TGTGCCACCAGCGGCCAGGCCAAAGGCACTGAAGCTTTCTTT

d_gene: NA
v_gene: TRBV20-1
j_gene: TRBJ1-4
abundance: NA
CDR3aa: CSAPELGAGEKLFF
CDR3nt: TGCAGTGCTCCGGAGCTGGGCGCAGGTGAAAAACTGTTTTTT

d_gene: TRBD2
v_gene: TRBV2
j_gene: TRBJ2-7
abundance: NA
CDR3aa: CASRDYTYEQYF
CDR3nt: TGTGCCAGCCGGGACTACACCTACGAGCAGTACTTC

d_gene: NA
v_gene: TRBV10-3
j_gene: TRBJ1-6
abundance: large
CDR3aa: CAIRSPGDGSPLHF
CDR3nt: TGTGCCATCCGTTCGCCAGGAGACGGTTCACCCCTCCACTTT

d_gene: NA
v_gene: TRBV12-3/TRBV12-4
j_gene: TRBJ1-6
abundance: NA
CDR3aa: CASSLSIPNSPLHF
CDR3nt: TGTGCCAGCAGTTTAAGTATTCCGAATTCACCCCTCCACTTT

d_gene: TRBD1
v_gene: TRBV6-1
j_gene: TRBJ1-1
abundance: NA
CDR3aa: CASSRGQGLNTGAFF
CDR3nt: TGTGCCAGCAGTCGCGGACAGGGATTGAACACTGGAGCTTTCTTT

d_gene: TRBD1
v_gene: TRBV30
j_gene: TRBJ1-1
abundance: NA
CDR3aa: CAWTWDRVITEAFF
CDR3nt: TGTGCCTGGACATGGGACAGGGTCATCACTGAAGCTTTCTTT

d_gene: NA
v_gene: TRBV7-6
j_gene: TRBJ1-1
abundance: NA
CDR3aa: CASSPNRAGHTEAFF
CDR3nt: TGTGCCAGCAGCCCTAACAGGGCGGGGCACACTGAAGCTTTCTTT

d_gene: NA
v_gene: TRBV6-1
j_gene: TRBJ2-6
abundance: NA
CDR3aa: CAGRAGANVLTF
CDR3nt: TGTGCCGGAAGGGCGGGGGCCAACGTCCTGACTTTC

d_gene: NA
v_gene: TRBV6-1
j_gene: TRBJ1-2
abundance: once
CDR3aa: CASKMGGPYGYTF
CDR3nt: TGTGCCAGCAAAATGGGGGGACCGTATGGCTACACCTTC

d_gene: TRBD1
v_gene: TRBV7-9
j_gene: TRBJ2-1
abundance: NA
CDR3aa: CASSFRTGTYNEQFF
CDR3nt: TGTGCCAGCAGCTTTAGGACAGGAACCTACAATGAGCAGTTCTTC

d_gene: NA
v_gene: TRBV7-2
j_gene: TRBJ2-3
abundance: NA
CDR3aa: CASSLDRINTQYF
CDR3nt: TGTGCCAGCAGCTTAGATCGCATAAATACGCAGTATTTT

d_gene: NA
v_gene: TRBV21-1
j_gene: TRBJ1-5
abundance: few
CDR3aa: CASSDGCQPQHF
CDR3nt: TGTGCCAGCAGCGACGGATGTCAGCCCCAGCATTTT

d_gene: NA
v_gene: TRBV2
j_gene: TRBJ2-7
abundance: NA
CDR3aa: CASSVIGEQYF
CDR3nt: TGTGCCAGCAGTGTCATCGGAGAGCAGTACTTC

d_gene: NA
v_gene: TRBV20-1
j_gene: TRBJ2-3
abundance: few
CDR3aa: CSAPDKLLQWTQYF
CDR3nt: TGCAGTGCTCCGGACAAACTACTTCAGTGGACGCAGTATTTT

d_gene: NA
v_gene: TRBV9
j_gene: TRBJ2-3
abundance: NA
CDR3aa: CASSVDGYTQYF
CDR3nt: TGTGCCAGCAGCGTAGACGGATATACGCAGTATTTT

d_gene: NA
v_gene: TRBV20-1
j_gene: TRBJ2-7
abundance: NA
CDR3aa: CSAVRTGKDEQYF
CDR3nt: TGCAGTGCTGTACGTACAGGGAAGGATGAGCAGTACTTC

d_gene: TRBD1
v_gene: TRBV7-8
j_gene: TRBJ1-2
abundance: NA
CDR3aa: CASSSGQVGSYGYTF
CDR3nt: TGTGCCAGCAGCTCGGGACAGGTGGGCTCTTATGGCTACACCTTC

d_gene: TRBD1
v_gene: TRBV20-1
j_gene: TRBJ1-1
abundance: NA
CDR3aa: CSARYRGMNTEAFF
CDR3nt: TGCAGTGCTAGATACAGGGGGATGAACACTGAAGCTTTCTTT

d_gene: TRBD1
v_gene: TRBV6-5
j_gene: TRBJ2-7
abundance: NA
CDR3aa: CASSWMGQGAAYEQYF
CDR3nt: TGTGCCAGCAGTTGGATGGGACAGGGGGCCGCCTACGAGCAGTACTTC

d_gene: NA
v_gene: TRBV6-2/TRBV6-3
j_gene: TRBJ1-1
abundance: NA
CDR3aa: CASIGGRNTEAFF
CDR3nt: TGTGCCAGCATCGGGGGCAGGAACACTGAAGCTTTCTTT

d_gene: NA
v_gene: TRBV20-1
j_gene: TRBJ2-1
abundance: NA
CDR3aa: CSASAGLRYNEQFF
CDR3nt: TGCAGTGCTAGTGCAGGGCTTCGATACAATGAGCAGTTCTTC

d_gene: NA
v_gene: TRBV27
j_gene: TRBJ2-4
abundance: NA
CDR3aa: CASSSLETAKNIQYF
CDR3nt: TGTGCCAGCAGTTCCCTAGAAACAGCCAAAAACATTCAGTACTTC

d_gene: NA
v_gene: TRBV3-1
j_gene: TRBJ1-6
abundance: NA
CDR3aa: CASSQLGAPLHF
CDR3nt: TGTGCCAGCAGCCAGCTCGGGGCCCCCCTCCACTTT

d_gene: TRBD1
v_gene: TRBV7-9
j_gene: TRBJ1-6
abundance: few
CDR3aa: CASSPRQGRALHF
CDR3nt: TGTGCCAGCAGCCCACGACAGGGAAGGGCCCTCCACTTT

d_gene: NA
v_gene: TRBV21-1
j_gene: TRBJ1-2
abundance: NA
CDR3aa: CASSSRDSSNYGYTF
CDR3nt: TGTGCCAGCAGCAGTAGGGACAGTTCTAACTATGGCTACACCTTC

d_gene: TRBD2
v_gene: TRBV20-1
j_gene: TRBJ2-7
abundance: NA
CDR3aa: CSCSGGRNEQYF
CDR3nt: TGCAGTTGTAGCGGGGGGAGGAACGAGCAGTACTTC

d_gene: NA
v_gene: TRBV7-3
j_gene: TRBJ1-3
abundance: NA
CDR3aa: CASSSIGGPGSGNTIYF
CDR3nt: TGTGCCAGCAGCTCAATCGGTGGCCCCGGGTCTGGAAACACCATATATTTT

d_gene: NA
v_gene: TRBV10-3
j_gene: TRBJ2-7
abundance: NA
CDR3aa: CAISGVGDLSYEQYF
CDR3nt: TGTGCCATCAGTGGCGTAGGGGACTTATCCTACGAGCAGTACTTC

d_gene: NA
v_gene: TRBV24-1
j_gene: TRBJ2-3
abundance: NA
CDR3aa: CATRRGASSTDTQYF
CDR3nt: TGTGCCACCAGGAGAGGTGCATCAAGCACAGATACGCAGTATTTT

d_gene: NA
v_gene: TRBV10-3
j_gene: TRBJ1-5
abundance: few
CDR3aa: CATEGWRYSNQPQHF
CDR3nt: TGTGCCACAGAGGGTTGGAGATATAGCAATCAGCCCCAGCATTTT

d_gene: NA
v_gene: TRBV7-2
j_gene: TRBJ2-3
abundance: NA
CDR3aa: CASSFSGGQGTDTQYF
CDR3nt: TGTGCCAGCAGCTTCTCCGGGGGGCAGGGCACAGATACGCAGTATTTT

d_gene: NA
v_gene: TRBV7-2
j_gene: TRBJ2-7
abundance: NA
CDR3aa: CASSSDRRWEQYF
CDR3nt: TGTGCCAGCAGCTCAGACCGGAGGTGGGAGCAGTACTTC

d_gene: TRBD2
v_gene: TRBV2
j_gene: TRBJ2-5
abundance: NA
CDR3aa: CASSDADGGRTSGGRTQYF
CDR3nt: TGTGCCAGCAGTGATGCAGATGGGGGAAGGACTAGCGGCGGTAGGACCCAGTACTTC

d_gene: TRBD1
v_gene: TRBV11-2
j_gene: TRBJ2-7
abundance: NA
CDR3aa: CASSLDPGTGGEQYF
CDR3nt: TGTGCCAGCAGCTTAGACCCCGGGACAGGGGGCGAGCAGTACTTC

d_gene: NA
v_gene: TRBV6-2/TRBV6-3
j_gene: TRBJ2-5
abundance: NA
CDR3aa: CASSFGKQETQYF
CDR3nt: TGTGCCAGCAGTTTTGGCAAACAAGAGACCCAGTACTTC

d_gene: TRBD1
v_gene: TRBV24-1
j_gene: TRBJ1-1
abundance: few
CDR3aa: CATSDFSGGGAFF
CDR3nt: TGTGCCACCAGTGATTTTTCAGGGGGAGGAGCTTTCTTT

d_gene: TRBD1
v_gene: TRBV30
j_gene: TRBJ1-1
abundance: NA
CDR3aa: CAWSERQGMNTEAFF
CDR3nt: TGTGCCTGGAGTGAACGACAGGGGATGAACACTGAAGCTTTCTTT

d_gene: TRBD2
v_gene: TRBV24-1
j_gene: TRBJ2-2
abundance: NA
CDR3aa: CATSAHPGTSGNTGELFF
CDR3nt: TGTGCCACCAGTGCACACCCCGGGACTAGCGGGAACACCGGGGAGCTGTTTTTT